This T cell receptor (beta chain) was obtained from a study of Ad26.COV2.S vaccination and SARS-CoV-2 variants (dated by TCRdb to 2020 to 2022). As for the study more broadly: Vaccine-arm donors were drawn from COV1001, a multicentre, randomized, double-blind, placebo-controlled phase I-IIa trial of Ad26.COV2.S in healthy adults. Ad26.COV2.S was administered intramuscularly at 5 x 10^10 or 1 x 10^11 viral particles, either as a single shot or as two shots given 56 days apart. TCRbeta repertoire sequencing served as the tool for gauging how specific and how broad the SARS-CoV-2-reactive T cell receptors were following Ad26.COV2.S vaccination. The TCR-sequenced set comprised around 30 samples: approximately 20 Ad26.COV2.S vaccine recipients, 5 placebo recipients and 8 SARS-CoV-2 convalescent individuals. Participants in the trial were split at random into five groups of five each, receiving low-dose or high-dose Ad26.COV2.S once or twice, or else placebo on both occasions. Throughout the experiments and outcome assessment, investigators stayed blinded to trial group allocation.

The germline V gene specifies SGHTA as CDR1 and FQGNSA as CDR2. The CDR3 runs 16 amino acids, cysteine and phenylalanine included. Of the read, only the CDR3 DNA is kept; its 48 bases are in frame from base 1. Clipping removes 5 bases from V and 4 bases from J, with 5 as the unmatched junction base count. Read against the paper, the sample's treatment or condition label means: about 20 received Ad26.COV2.S at low or high dose, single or two shots; about 5 received placebo; per-sample allocation not given. For vaccine and placebo recipients, the sequenced repertoires came from samples collected on day 63 after the first injection. Between 29 July and 7 August 2020, Cohort 1b enrolled approximately 26 adults aged 18-55 years at one site in Boston, USA. Ad26.COV2.S consisted of a replication-incompetent adenovirus type 26 vector by which a prefusion-stabilized SARS-CoV-2 spike protein from the original Wuhan strain was expressed.

TCRbeta CDR3 regions were sequenced with the immunoSEQ Assay. After extraction, genomic DNA underwent amplification by bias-controlled multiplex PCR, followed by high-throughput sequencing. Per the authors' processing: To quantify the absolute abundance of every unique TCRbeta CDR3 region, sequences were collapsed and filtered. T cell fraction was estimated by normalization of TCRbeta template counts to usable DNA, with usable DNA being measured through amplification of reference genes present in all nucleated cells. Repertoire TCRs were annotated as SARS-CoV-2-specific by exact matching of V gene, CDR3 amino acid sequence and J gene to a known reactive TCR set. The reference SARS-CoV-2 TCR set was derived from MIRA and filtered for enrichment in COVID-19-positive ImmuneCODE repertoires, a step that removed public or cross-reactive TCRs. Based on the MIRA antigens, annotated TCRs were further analysed at the level of specific ORF or position within ORF. Breadth was defined as the number of annotated unique rearrangements divided by the total number of unique productive rearrangements, and depth was defined as the summed frequency of the annotated unique rearrangements. Group comparisons of TCR breadth used two-sided Wilcoxon rank-sum tests. TCRdb limited this immuneACCESS table to in-frame rearrangements with V and J called. A share of clones is missing; checked studies link under half to unresolved V genes, and the rest is unexplained. V, J and clone size were drawn from that table, and D and trimming were deduced from the DNA. This sample comprises fewer than 900,000 clones, roughly nine tenths of them detected only once. Clones ranked in the top ten supply roughly 1.5% of the sample.

A word on this clone: The specificity of this receptor is unknown. Base-call qualities are not available, and no considerably larger clone is one nucleotide away.

Findings and caveats that apply to the study as a whole: Ad26.COV2.S recipients had higher spike-specific TCR breadth than placebo recipients (P = 0.0014). Vaccine and placebo recipients had similar non-spike TCR breadth, a finding consistent with the vaccine containing only spike. The authors noted that the TCR breadth and depth analyses may have underestimated total T cell responses. The study lacked the statistical power to compare responses across vaccine doses or regimens. After vaccination, spike-specific CD8+ and CD4+ T cell responses were reported to show substantial breadth.

The TCR sequence derives from a person between 18 and 65 years old who received the Ad26.COV2.S COVID-19 vaccine or a placebo. The V and J segments used are TRBV7-2 and TRBJ2-2; TRBD1 lines up with 12 middle nucleotides. The sample consisted of peripheral blood, taken in a trial of Ad26.COV2.S vaccine versus placebo. CDR3 region: CASSPLGQGATGELFF. The DNA is as follows: TGTGCCAGCAGCCCACTGGGACAGGGGGCCACCGGGGAGCTGTTTTTT.